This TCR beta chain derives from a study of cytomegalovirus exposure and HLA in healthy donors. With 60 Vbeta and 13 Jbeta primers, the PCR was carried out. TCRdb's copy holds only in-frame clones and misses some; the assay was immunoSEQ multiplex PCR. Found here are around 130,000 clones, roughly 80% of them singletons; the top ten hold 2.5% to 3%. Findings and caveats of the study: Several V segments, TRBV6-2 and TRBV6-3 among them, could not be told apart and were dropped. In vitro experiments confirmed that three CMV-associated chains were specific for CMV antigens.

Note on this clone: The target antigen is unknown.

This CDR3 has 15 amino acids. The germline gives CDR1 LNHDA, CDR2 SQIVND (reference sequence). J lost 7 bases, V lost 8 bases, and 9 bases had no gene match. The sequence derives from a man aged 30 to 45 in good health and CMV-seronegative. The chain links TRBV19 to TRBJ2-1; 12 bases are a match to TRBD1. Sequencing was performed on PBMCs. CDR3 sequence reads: CASRPGQGALNEQFF. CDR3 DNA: TGTGCCAGTCGCCCGGGACAGGGGGCTTTGAATGAGCAGTTCTTC.